This record covers a single T cell receptor beta chain. Its cognate antigen is unknown. Trimming pared 4 bases from V and 1 base from J, leaving 11 bases between. The CDR3 covers 14 residues. Germline lookup yields CDR1 SGHRS and CDR2 YFSETQ. The data were taken from a study of T cell responses to AZD1222 COVID-19 vaccine. Study overall: Pooling was applied to second doses at about 4 or about 12 weeks. Study findings and constraints: The donors showed a predominance of white British ancestry and of females, with possible underestimation of clonal diversity. In the spike-specific TCR repertoire, nearly half reportedly target unmutated variant regions.

Method: immunoSEQ multiplex PCR; TCRdb's copy keeps in-frame clones and lacks some. The repertoire consists of about 160,000 clones, with roughly 94% occurring once and the leading ten covering 0.95% to 1.5%. The starting material was peripheral blood, obtained on day 0 of AZD1222 vaccination. The clonotype comes from an adult in good health. This chain uses TRBV5-1 with TRBJ2-5; D perhaps matches TRBD1 (6 bases). The CDR3 reads CASSPGQTQETQYF. DNA of the CDR3: TGCGCCAGCAGCCCTGGACAGACCCAAGAGACCCAGTACTTC.